This entry describes one T cell receptor beta chain. Its antigen is undetermined. The data derive from a study of T cell responses to AZD1222 COVID-19 vaccine. CDR3 length equals 15 residues. Looked up from germline, CDR1 is MNHNS and CDR2 is SASEGT. Deletions cut 0 bases from V and 5 bases from J, with 11 bases between. Study results and caveats: Elevations in Spike-specific TCR breadth and depth followed administration of two AZD1222 doses.

The method was immunoSEQ multiplex PCR; TCRdb's version includes in-frame clones alone and lacks a portion of them. Of 90,000 to 130,000 clones listed, less than 95% are singletons. V is TRBV6-1 and J is TRBJ1-5, with D unresolved. This TCR derives from an adult in good health. Sequences were derived from peripheral blood, sampled on day 0 of AZD1222 vaccination. This CDR3 reads CASSEAVPGDQPQHF. CDR3 coding DNA: TGTGCCAGCAGTGAAGCTGTACCGGGAGATCAGCCCCAGCATTTT.